This T cell receptor (beta chain) originates from a study of T cells after yellow fever vaccination (dated by TCRdb to 2018 to 2020). Turning to the overall study: Memory subsets (EM, EMRA, CM and Tscm) were sorted on a BD FACS Aria III using CD3, CD45RA, CCR7 and CD95 staining. Sorting of memory subsets took place on days 0, 15 and 45 and at 18 months after primary vaccination, as well as on days 0, 15 and 45 after the 30-year booster. To follow T-cell clones before and after primary and booster YFV17D yellow fever vaccination, bulk TCR alpha and beta repertoires were sequenced over time. Blood samples were taken at several timepoints before and after primary and secondary immunization, and bulk PBMC replicates and cell subsets were isolated. The cohort comprised two healthy male donors, one aged 18 to 29 and one aged 30 to 39 years. The SMART-Seq v4 Ultra Low Input RNA kit was used to prepare libraries from fractions with low cell numbers. Broad study findings and their caveats: A small fraction of clonotypes appeared in both the CD4 and CD8 compartments, likely as a result of convergent recombination. After the booster, most of the clones that had expanded following primary vaccination were detected again (about 95% of CD4 and 80% to 90% of CD8), which suggests that memory was broadly maintained. In the sorted memory subsets on day 0, nearly all vaccine-responding clonotypes were below the level of detection. Because the study included only a couple of donors, the extent to which the findings can be generalized is limited. Because abundant contaminating clonotypes from the bulk population could be contained in FACS-sorted repertoires, computational filtering was required. Compared with the primary T-cell response, the secondary T-cell response was faster but weaker, reaching its peak on day 5 rather than on day 15.

This clonotype is characterized as medium-sized (0.01 to 0.1%). No much larger clone exists at a distance of one base, and base qualities are not known. Interpreted using the paper, the treatment or condition label stands for: live attenuated yellow fever vaccine strain. A standard Ficoll-Paque protocol was used to isolate PBMCs from peripheral blood. For sorted memory subsets, RNA extraction was done with the RNeasy Micro Kit. The V end gives up 1 base and the J end 4 bases, leaving 7 bases in the junction not matched to a gene. According to the germline V gene, CDR1 reads MGHRA and CDR2 reads YSYEKL. From the cysteine through the phenylalanine, the CDR3 covers 16 amino acids. Only the CDR3 DNA is retained, 48 bases long and in frame from the first base. The instrument given in TCRdb is Illumina NovaSeq 6000. Synthesis of TCR cDNA relied on 5'RACE template switching, a step that introduced a universal primer site along with unique molecular identifiers. Priming of cDNA synthesis was performed from both the TCR alpha and TCR beta constant segments. Two PCR steps were used to amplify libraries, with sample barcodes and sequencing adapters being added in the second step. Sequencing of the libraries was done on either Illumina HiSeq 2500 (2x100 bp) or NovaSeq (2x150 bp). The published analysis was carried out like this. MIGEC was used to demultiplex reads and collapse the reads into UMI consensus sequences, and MiXCR was used for V(D)J alignment. Clonotypes responding to the vaccine were identified with edgeR on replicate PBMC samples, with the criteria of FDR below 0.01 and a log2 fold change above 5 up to day 15. Bulk clonotypes were assigned CD4 or CD8 identity according to which sequenced CD4 or CD8 repertoire held them at higher abundance. To estimate the distribution of each clone across memory phenotypes, clonotype frequencies in memory subsets were weighted by FACS-sorted cell numbers. The public reads were quality trimmed at Q25 with fastp and then assembled into clones with MiXCR by TCRdb, keeping productive beta chains. When rows share a CDR3 protein, they turn into one entry using the most common DNA and genes. In this record, the V and J calls reflect TCRdb's handling and not the investigators' own analysis. The sample table shows about 14,000 distinct CDR3 sequences, and approximately 7% are seen once. The ten largest clones represent 1.5% to 2% of the sample.

Here the sequenced sample was PBMCs, either bulk or a sorted T-cell subset (CD4+, CD8+, memory, or dextramer-sorted; not recorded which), taken on the day of the yellow fever booster vaccination. The chain employs TRBV4-1 and TRBJ2-4, with 7 bases in between that match TRBD1. The receptor's source is a young man who received the YFV17D yellow fever vaccine. The DNA sequence is given as TGCGCCAGCAGCCAAGTCGTCCGGGACAGAAAAAACATTCAGTACTTC. This yields the protein CASSQVVRDRKNIQYF.